The entry that follows covers one TCR beta chain sequence. Its antigen is unidentified. The CDR3 is made up of 16 amino acids. Germline CDR1 DFQATT, CDR2 SNEGSKA (reference sequence). J gave up 6 bases and V 6 bases, and 14 bases lay outside the gene matches. These data come from a study of vaccination and CD4 T cells after COVID-19. Looking at the study overall: Cells received overlapping spike peptides from SARS-CoV-2, HCoV-NL63, HCoV-OC43 and HCoV-229E as stimulation.

Once obtained from cultured CD4+ T cells, the DNA was sequenced using the Oncomine TCR Beta short-read assay. Scientists extracted genomic DNA from CD4+ T cells grown in culture. TCRdb called the PCR reads again in MiXCR, with one record for every CDR3 protein. The sample has tens of thousands of distinct CDR3 sequences, around 70% seen once. Treatment of the sample: roughly nine-day PBMC culture with coronavirus spike peptide pools or control peptides (ViraFEST assay). ViraFEST relied on peptide pools to expand antigen-specific T cells; the TCRs were sequenced afterward. It was after 9 to 11 days of culture that CD4+ T cells were isolated by negative selection.

This clonotype originated in a human donor who had recovered from COVID-19. The specimen was CD4+ T cells from blood, cultured in vitro. The chain couples TRBV20-1 to TRBJ2-7; 13 bases map to TRBD2. CDR3 protein: CSAPPGLAGVSSEQYF. The CDR3 coding sequence is TGCAGTGCGCCCCCCGGACTAGCGGGAGTAAGTTCCGAGCAGTACTTC.